One sample yielded the 30 T cell receptor beta chains listed below, sequenced in a study of blood T cells in healthy people across ages (dated by TCRdb to between 2014 and 2017). Receptor libraries were prepared by 5' RACE. TCRdb shows the sequencer as Illumina HiSeq 2500. A second roughly 6 to 11 cycle PCR used a sample-barcoded 5' primer and a J-beta primer mix. In-frame beta chains were kept once TCRdb had trimmed the public reads at Q25 with fastp and called clones with MiXCR. Merged by CDR3 protein, the rows form single entries marked with the most common genes and DNA. Across this sample there are roughly 1.5 million distinct CDR3 sequences, with approximately 43% seen only once. About 4% of the sample is held by the ten biggest clonotypes. The sequenced sample consisted of blood. These receptors were obtained from a woman aged 18 to 35 in good health.

The chain employs TRBV30 and TRBJ1-2; maybe TRBD1 (6 bases). The CDR3 covers 13 residues. Germline loops: CDR1 GTSNPN, CDR2 SVGIG (reference sequence). V was shortened by 4 bases and J by 2 bases, with 11 bases between the two germline ends. CDR3 sequence (DNA): TGTGCCTGGATCCAGCAGGGGAACTATGGCTACACCTTC. It translates to CAWIQQGNYGYTF.

This chain uses TRBV7-2 with TRBJ2-3, with D perhaps matching TRBD1 or TRBD2 (5 bases each). The CDR3 contains 16 residues. The V gene's germline CDR1 is SGHTA and CDR2 FQGNSA. Trimming removed 2 bases from V and 4 bases from J, with 16 bases in between. The CDR3: CASSLRLREGSDTQYF. CDR3 DNA: TGTGCCAGCAGCTTAAGGTTGAGAGAGGGGTCAGATACGCAGTATTTT.

This clonotype was counted between two and nine times. The J gene is TRBJ2-7, the V gene TRBV6-6; 8 positions match TRBD1. In germline, CDR1 is MNHNY, CDR2 SVGAGI (reference sequence). Losses at the gene ends were 5 bases for V and 3 bases for J; bases not matched to a gene: 6. The CDR3 is 14 residues long. In DNA, the CDR3 is TGTGCCAGCAGTCAAGTTACAGGGGGCTACGAGCAGTACTTC. Its protein is CASSQVTGGYEQYF.

Regarding this clonotype: A read error may produce the germline difference seen at one junction end. The rearrangement joins TRBV28 to TRBJ2-1; D is perhaps TRBD1 or TRBD2 (6 bases each). Germline V CDR1 and CDR2: MDHEN, SYDVKM. The CDR3 is 15 residues long. CDR3 DNA: TGTGCCAGCAGCCTTCGAGGGGGGCGGTACAATGAGCAGTTATTC. It is translated as CASSLRGGRYNEQLF. Full variable domain (missing parts from reference TRBV28 and TRBJ2-1): DVKVTQSSRYLVKRTGEKVFLECVQDMDHENMFWYRQDPGLGLRLIYFSYDVKMKEKGDIPEGYSVSREKKERFSLILESASTNQTSMYLCASSLRGGRYNEQLFGPGTRLTVL.

The chain couples TRBV5-1 to TRBJ2-1; D possibly corresponds to TRBD1 (6 bases). The V and J ends lost 3 bases and 8 bases respectively, with 15 bases between them. From germline, CDR1 is SGHRS and CDR2 YFSETQ. This CDR3 comprises 14 residues. In nucleotides, the CDR3 is TGCGCCAGCAGCTCAGACAGGACCTATTATGAGCAGTTCTTC. Translation gives CASSSDRTYYEQFF. Full variable domain (rest looked up from reference TRBV5-1 and TRBJ2-1): KAGVTQTPRYLIKTRGQQVTLSCSPISGHRSVSWYQQTPGQGLQFLFEYFSETQRNKGNFPGRFSGRQFSNSRSEMNVSTLELGDSALYLCASSSDRTYYEQFFGPGTRLTVL.

This clonotype was recorded a few times. This rearrangement joins TRBV2 to TRBJ1-2; possible D gene TRBD1, 5 bases. The germline V gene has CDR1 SNHLY and CDR2 FYNNEI. Trimming left V 6 bases short and J 2 bases short, with 16 bases between. The CDR3 consists of 15 residues. The CDR3 coding sequence is TGTGCCAGCAGCGGGACCGAGACAGAAAACTATGGCTACACCTTC. It encodes CASSGTETENYGYTF.

This chain connects TRBV6-2 or TRBV6-3 to TRBJ2-7, with 14 nucleotides matching TRBD2. Germline lookup yields CDR1 MNHEY and CDR2 SVGEGT. The CDR3 covers 16 residues. V shed 2 bases, J shed 8 bases, and the junction held 8 bases outside the gene matches. The CDR3 protein is CASSYRLAGGPEKQYF. In nucleotides, the CDR3 is TGTGCCAGCAGTTACAGACTAGCGGGAGGGCCGGAGAAGCAGTACTTC.

The CDR3 region is CASSMGTSLASYNEQFF. CDR3 DNA: TGTGCCAGCAGTATGGGGACTAGTCTAGCCTCCTACAATGAGCAGTTCTTC. The chain uses TRBV6-4 and TRBJ2-1, with 8 bases fitting TRBD2. The CDR3 loop spans 17 amino acids. Trimming cost V 5 bases and J 0 bases; bases outside gene matches: 9. CDR1 is MRHNA and CDR2 is SNTAGT in the germline V gene.

V is TRBV15 and J is TRBJ1-1; D remains ambiguous. In germline, CDR1 is LNHNV, CDR2 YYDKDF (reference sequence). The CDR3 has 13 residues. The ends were cut back, 2 bases at V and 2 bases at J, with 6 bases in the middle. Here the CDR3 reads CATSRSRNTEAFF. As DNA, the CDR3 is TGTGCCACCAGCAGAAGTAGAAACACTGAAGCTTTCTTT.

This clonotype was detected many times. This chain joins TRBV7-2 and TRBJ2-3; D not certain. The CDR3 is 14 residues long. CDR1 is SGHTA, CDR2 FQGNSA, per germline. V was trimmed by 5 bases and J by 0 bases, leaving 9 bases between them. In nucleotides, the CDR3 is TGTGCCAGCAGCCTATTTTCTAGCACAGATACGCAGTATTTT. Translating it yields CASSLFSSTDTQYF. Full variable domain (outside the CDR3, taken from reference TRBV7-2 and TRBJ2-3): GAGVSQSPSNKVTEKGKDVELRCDPISGHTALYWYRQSLGQGLEFLIYFQGNSAPDKSGLPSDRFSAERTGGSVSTLTIQRTQQEDSAVYLCASSLFSSTDTQYFGPGTRLTVL.

On this clonotype: A read error is possible here, since a much larger clone lies one base away. V usage is TRBV5-1 and J usage is TRBJ2-7; the D is unclear. Per the germline V gene, CDR1 is SGHRS and CDR2 is YFSETQ. The CDR3 is 12 amino acids. Trimming cost V 5 bases and J 6 bases, with 12 bases left between them. The CDR3 coding sequence is TGCGCCAGCAGATTTGACGCTACCGAGCAGTACTTC. Translated: CASRFDATEQYF.

This chain uses TRBV29-1 with TRBJ2-2, with a tentative D call TRBD2 (6 bases). In germline, CDR1 is SQVTM, CDR2 ANQGSEA. V lost 5 bases and J lost 7, with 14 bases in between. The CDR3 sequence is 13 residues long. The CDR3 loop reads CSVLLANGGELFF. As DNA, the CDR3 is TGCAGCGTTCTACTAGCAAACGGCGGGGAGCTGTTTTTT.

Only a few counts were recorded for this clonotype. This chain links TRBV20-1 with TRBJ2-7; D is perhaps TRBD1 (5 bases). Germline CDR1 and CDR2: DFQATT and SNEGSKA (reference sequence). The CDR3 has 15 residues. The V gene lost 6 bases and the J gene lost 3 bases, with 21 bases spanning the gap. CDR3 in amino acids: CSALSGRESFYEQYF. CDR3 DNA: TGCAGTGCCCTATCGGGCAGGGAAAGTTTCTACGAGCAGTACTTC.

This rearrangement joins TRBV28 to TRBJ2-7, with a possible D match to TRBD2 (5 bases). This CDR3 comprises 18 residues. V shed 7 bases and J shed 3 bases, with 28 bases lying between them. Germline values: CDR1 MDHEN, CDR2 SYDVKM. The CDR3 nucleotides read TGTGCCAGCACCCCGAGGTTTAGAGAGCCCTACGGGATCTACGAGCAGTACTTC. This gives the protein CASTPRFREPYGIYEQYF.

V and J are TRBV9 and TRBJ1-2; D ambiguous. Germline values: CDR1 SGDLS, CDR2 YYNGEE. This CDR3 has 13 residues. V gave up 0 bases and J gave up 1 base, with 4 bases separating them. CDR3 residues: CASSVANNYGYTF. CDR3 in DNA: TGTGCCAGCAGCGTAGCGAATAACTATGGCTACACCTTC.

This clonotype has a handful of counts. The CDR3 nucleotides are TGTGCCAGCAGCCAACGGGACCGCCGACCGAACACTGAAGCTTTCTTT. It translates to CASSQRDRRPNTEAFF. This sequence joins TRBV4-2 and TRBJ1-1, with D perhaps matching TRBD1 (5 bases). CDR1 and CDR2 (germline): LGHNA, YNFKEQ. This CDR3 comprises 16 residues. Deletions cut 2 bases from V and 1 base from J, with 14 bases between.

This sequence joins TRBV12-3 or TRBV12-4 and TRBJ2-1; 10 bases fit TRBD1. The CDR3 extends over 16 amino acids. V dropped 5 bases and J dropped 3; count of bases not matched to a gene: 7. In nucleotides, the CDR3 is TGTGCCAGCAGTCCCCGGACAGGGGGGGTCTACAATGAGCAGTTCTTC. As protein: CASSPRTGGVYNEQFF.

Turning to this clonotype: One end of the junction fails to match germline, which may point to a read error. The gene calls are TRBV27 and TRBJ2-1; D may be TRBD2 (6 bases). Germline V gene data show CDR1 as MNHEY and CDR2 as SMNVEV (reference sequence). CDR3 length: 12 residues. The CDR3 reads CASSLLGGRQVF. The CDR3 DNA reads as TGTGCCAGCAGTTTACTGGGAGGACGGCAGGTCTTC.

This clonotype came up once. This may stem from a read error, because a much larger clone lies one nucleotide away. The rearrangement uses TRBV29-1 and TRBJ2-5; no clear D. The end of the DNA fits TRBJ2-1 better, so the J call may be wrong. Germline values: CDR1 SQVTM, CDR2 ANQGSEA. There are 11 residues in the CDR3. CDR3 DNA sequence: TGCAGCGTTGGTCCCCAAGAGACCCAGTTCTTC. Translated, it gives CSVGPQETQFF.

This clonotype was counted a few times. This chain uses TRBV29-1 with TRBJ2-3; a weak D match, TRBD1 (6 bases). The CDR3 sequence is 15 residues long. The ends were cut back, 3 bases at V and 3 bases at J, with 16 bases in the middle. Germline V gives CDR1 SQVTM, CDR2 ANQGSEA. The CDR3 bases are TGCAGCGTTGAGGAGAGGGGGTTAGTGACAGATACGCAGTATTTT. It is translated as CSVEERGLVTDTQYF.

This clonotype occurred a few times. The CDR3 DNA reads as TGTGCCAGCAGCTTAGAAATCTATACGCAGTATTTT. Its translation: CASSLEIYTQYF. The chain combines TRBV7-9 with TRBJ2-3; D ambiguous. Germline CDR1 SEHNR, CDR2 FQNEAQ (reference sequence). The V end was cut by 1 base, the J end by 7 bases, with 6 bases between. CDR3 length equals 12 residues.

In its sample, this clonotype was seen a few times. The gene calls are TRBV20-1 and TRBJ2-1; 11 bases fit TRBD2. There are 15 residues in the CDR3. Germline lookup yields CDR1 DFQATT and CDR2 SNEGSKA (reference sequence). The V gene end was trimmed by 5 bases and the J gene end by 3 bases; junction bases not matched to a gene: 6. CDR3 amino acids: CSAPAGTSGYNEQFF. CDR3 nucleotides: TGCAGTGCTCCGGCTGGGACTAGCGGCTACAATGAGCAGTTCTTC.

This clonotype appeared many times. A read error may produce the germline difference seen at one junction end. The rearrangement joins TRBV4-3 to TRBJ2-1; D gene ambiguous. Germline loops: CDR1 LGHNA, CDR2 YSLEER. The length of the CDR3 is 13 residues. The CDR3 loop is CASSQVSSREQFF. The CDR3 DNA reads TGTGCCAGCAGCCAAGTCAGCTCCCGCGAGCAGTTCTTC.

This sequence joins TRBV12-3 or TRBV12-4 and TRBJ2-1, with TRBD2 as a possible D gene (6 bases). The germline V and J ends were trimmed by 3 bases and 0 bases, with 12 bases remaining between them. The CDR3 has 16 residues. For the CDR3, the DNA is TGTGCCAGCAGTTTTCGCGGGGTAAGCTCCTACAATGAGCAGTTCTTC. As protein: CASSFRGVSSYNEQFF.

A few counts support this clonotype. This rearrangement joins TRBV11-1 to TRBJ2-7; no clear D. Trimming left V 1 base short and J 6 bases short, with 19 bases between. Germline CDR1 is SGHAT and CDR2 is FQDESV (reference sequence). The CDR3 is 16 residues long. The CDR3 protein is CASSLEVAYVDGEQYF. The DNA for the CDR3 is TGTGCCAGCAGCTTAGAGGTTGCGTATGTAGATGGCGAGCAGTACTTC.

The chain has TRBV29-1 and TRBJ1-1; D gene uncertain. V was shortened by 6 bases and J by 7 bases, with 9 bases between the two germline ends. The V gene's germline CDR1 is SQVTM and CDR2 ANQGSEA. This CDR3 comprises 10 residues. CDR3 nucleotides: TGCAGCGTGTGGCTCGGTGAAGCTTTCTTT. Its protein is CSVWLGEAFF.

The V and J genes are TRBV7-2 and TRBJ2-5; D not resolved. The CDR3 covers 16 residues. V dropped 1 base and J dropped 11 bases, with 23 bases sitting between them. Germline CDR1 and CDR2: SGHTA and FQGNSA. The chain's CDR3 is CASSLGGWISGNEQYF. The CDR3 DNA reads TGTGCCAGCAGCTTAGGAGGCTGGATTTCGGGCAATGAGCAGTACTTC.

The chain is built from TRBV25-1 and TRBJ1-1, with TRBD1 matching over 8 bases. The V gene's germline CDR1 is MGHDK and CDR2 SYGVNS. This CDR3 contains 15 residues. After removal of 6 bases from V and 3 bases from J, the junction contained 9 bases not matched to a gene. CDR3 bases: TGTGCCAGCAGGCTTTCTCAGGGGGCCTACACTGAAGCTTTCTTT. This codes for CASRLSQGAYTEAFF.

V and J are TRBV12-1 and TRBJ2-4; the table assigns TRBD1, which was not confirmed against the DNA. TRBV12-1 is an annotated pseudogene. The CDR3 loop spans 14 amino acids. CDR3 sequence: CASKPQVAKNIQYF. CDR3 nucleotides: TGTGCCAGCAAGCCACAGGTAGCCAAAAACATTCAGTACTTC.

In this sample, this clonotype turned up a few times. The chain has TRBV29-1 and TRBJ1-2, with D unclear. CDR1 and CDR2 (germline): SQVTM, ANQGSEA. V lost 6 bases, J lost 4 bases, and 12 bases lay in between. There are 12 residues in the CDR3. DNA for the CDR3: TGCAGCGTGCAGCGGGATAGCTATGGCTACACCTTC. Translation: CSVQRDSYGYTF.